This entry features one T cell receptor (beta chain) sequence. The sample comes from a study of shared clonotypes between healthy human individuals. V dropped 0 bases and J dropped 5 bases, with 13 bases sitting between them. From germline, CDR1 is LNHDA and CDR2 SQIVND (reference sequence). The CDR3 totals 15 residues. Only in-frame clones appear in the TCRdb table, and some are missing; sequencing was by immunoSEQ multiplex PCR. The profile shows some 790,000 clones, 72% of them singletons. The chain uses TRBV19 and TRBJ2-5; D might be TRBD2 (5 bases). The origin of this receptor is a woman aged 25 to 39 in good health. Input material: memory CD4+ T cells sorted from blood. Described subset: CD45RA-negative fraction. The CDR3 sequence: CASSIDKDSWETQYF. CDR3 bases: TGTGCCAGTAGTATAGATAAGGACTCCTGGGAGACCCAGTACTTC.